Shown below are 16 T cell receptor beta chains from a single sample sequenced in a study of T-cell memory formation after mild COVID-19. TCRdb re-called the 5' RACE reads with MiXCR, one entry per CDR3 protein. The sample records approximately 190,000 distinct CDR3 sequences, 18% being singletons. The sequencing sample was made of PBMCs or a T cell subset sorted from them (not recorded which). Receptor source: an adult woman who had mild COVID-19 (a few samples of this study predate the infection). Cell type and time point are not known.

This clonotype was seen more than once but under ten times. This chain joins TRBV15 and TRBJ1-5, with D unclear. This CDR3 has 16 residues. Trimming stripped 1 base from V and 4 bases from J, with 14 bases between. Germline V lookup: CDR1 LNHNV, CDR2 YYDKDF (reference sequence). In DNA form, the CDR3 reads TGTGCCACCAGCAGAGCCTTCGACGTTTTAAATCAGCCCCAGCATTTT. It codes for CATSRAFDVLNQPQHF.

The J gene is TRBJ2-5, the V gene TRBV30, with D perhaps matching TRBD2 (7 bases). Per the germline V gene, CDR1 is GTSNPN and CDR2 is SVGIG (reference sequence). V was clipped by 0 bases and J by 4 bases, with 15 bases between them. The CDR3 is 15 residues long. The CDR3 nucleotides read TGTGCCTGGAGTGTGAAATACAGGGAGGGAGAGACCCAGTACTTC. Protein sequence: CAWSVKYREGETQYF.

To note about this clonotype: Sequence at one end of the junction differs from germline and may be a read error. J is TRBJ1-1 and V is TRBV11-2; a possible D gene is TRBD1 (5 bases). The CDR3 is made up of 16 amino acids. Germline CDR1 is SGHAT and CDR2 is FQNNGV. CDR3 region: CARSLKGGTSNTEAFF. DNA of the CDR3: TGTGCCAGAAGCTTAAAGGGAGGGACTTCGAACACTGAAGCTTTCTTT.

The rearrangement joins TRBV7-6 to TRBJ2-7; the D gene could be TRBD1 or TRBD2 (5 bases each). With 1 base removed from V and 6 bases from J, the gap between germline ends came to 13 bases. Germline lookup yields CDR1 SGHVS and CDR2 FNYEAQ. CDR3 size: 14 residues. CDR3 residues: CASSLERGSREQYF. CDR3 nucleotide sequence: TGTGCCAGCAGCTTAGAGAGGGGCTCCCGCGAGCAGTACTTC.

V usage is TRBV7-8 and J usage is TRBJ2-1; tentative D call: TRBD1 (5 bases). V was trimmed by 4 bases and J by 4 bases, leaving 14 bases between them. The CDR3 is made up of 15 amino acids. CDR1 and CDR2 from the germline V gene are SGHVS and FQNEAQ. The CDR3 reads CASSSSGILYNEQFF. The CDR3 DNA is TGTGCCAGCAGCTCATCAGGGATTTTATACAATGAGCAGTTCTTC.

This clonotype was seen only once. The chain carries TRBV20-1 and TRBJ2-7; 10 bases agree with TRBD1. The CDR3 is 14 residues long. The germline V gene encodes CDR1 DFQATT and CDR2 SNEGSKA (reference sequence). Trimming removed 5 bases from V and 1 base from J; junction bases left unmatched: 5. CDR3: CSASDRGSSYEQYF. The CDR3 coding sequence is TGCAGTGCTTCGGACAGGGGGTCATCCTACGAGCAGTACTTC.

The chain is built from TRBV2 and TRBJ1-1; D unclear. This CDR3 has 13 amino acids. Germline V gene sequence: CDR1 SNHLY, CDR2 FYNNEI. V was shortened by 3 bases and J by 3 bases, with 8 bases between the two germline ends. CDR3 coding DNA: TGTGCCAGCAGTGAGGCTCAGTACACTGAAGCTTTCTTT. Protein sequence: CASSEAQYTEAFF. Using reference TRBV2 and TRBJ1-1 for the parts outside the CDR3, the full variable domain is EPEVTQTPSHQVTQMGQEVILRCVPISNHLYFYWYRQILGQKVEFLVSFYNNEISEKSEIFDDQFSVERPDGSNFTLKIRSTKLEDSAMYFCASSEAQYTEAFFGQGTRLTVV.

The chain employs TRBV28 and TRBJ2-7, with 10 bases fitting TRBD2. In germline, CDR1 is MDHEN, CDR2 SYDVKM. The CDR3 is 12 residues long. Trimming removed 7 bases from V and 6 bases from J; junction bases left unmatched: 3. In DNA form, the CDR3 reads TGTGCCAGCACCTCTAGCGGGAGCGAGCAGTACTTC. Translated: CASTSSGSEQYF.

A note on this clonotype: One end of the junction fails to match germline, which may point to a read error. The V call is TRBV5-1, the J call TRBJ2-5, with D unclear. Germline V lookup: CDR1 SGHRS, CDR2 YFSETQ. The CDR3 contains 14 residues. CDR3 in DNA: TGCGCCAGCAGCTTTGTTCTGGACCACGAGACCCAGTACTTC. It codes for CASSFVLDHETQYF.

This chain joins TRBV10-3 and TRBJ2-1; weak D call: TRBD1 (6 bases). V lost 4 bases and J lost 2, with 15 bases in between. Germline CDR1 is ENHRY and CDR2 is SYGVKD. This CDR3 has 16 amino acids. The CDR3 coding sequence is TGTGCCATCAGTGGTATTGAGACAGGTACCTACAATGAGCAGTTCTTC. Its protein product is CAISGIETGTYNEQFF.

This clonotype was counted between two and nine times. The V call is TRBV5-8, the J call TRBJ2-7; the D is unclear. Germline V gene sequence: CDR1 SGHTS, CDR2 YDEGEE. Trimming shortened V by 2 bases and J by 1 base, and 10 bases separated the two germline ends. CDR3 size: 14 residues. DNA of the CDR3: TGTGCCAGCAGCTTAGCCCCTTCATCCTACGAGCAGTACTTC. As protein: CASSLAPSSYEQYF. Variable domain in full (rest from reference TRBV5-8 and TRBJ2-7): EAGVTQSPTHLIKTRGQQATLRCSPISGHTSVYWYQQALGLGLQFLLWYDEGEERNRGNFPPRFSGRQFPNYSSELNVNALELEDSALYLCASSLAPSSYEQYFGPGTRLTVT.

This CDR3 is CASSLTQLADTQYF. The CDR3 DNA reads TGTGCCAGCAGCTTAACCCAGTTAGCGGATACGCAGTATTTT. This chain uses TRBV11-3 with TRBJ2-3, with D maybe TRBD2 (5 bases). V was cut by 2 bases and J by 6 bases, with 12 bases left in between. CDR1 and CDR2 from the germline V gene are SGHNT and YENEEA. The length of the CDR3 is 14 residues.

This clonotype was detected ten times or more. V usage is TRBV9 and J usage is TRBJ2-3, with unresolved D. In germline, CDR1 is SGDLS, CDR2 YYNGEE. V was trimmed by 4 bases and J by 2 bases, leaving 20 bases between them. This CDR3 has 17 residues. The CDR3 reads CASSPLGLLSSTDTQYF. CDR3 bases: TGTGCCAGCAGCCCCCTTGGCCTGTTGAGCTCCACAGATACGCAGTATTTT.

The V call is TRBV7-2, the J call TRBJ2-7; D may match TRBD1 or TRBD2 (5 bases each). Germline CDR1 SGHTA, CDR2 FQGNSA. This CDR3 spans 15 amino acids. The V end lost 2 bases, the J end lost 6 bases, and 17 bases lay between the germline ends. CDR3 protein: CASSLSGQGVREQYF. Here the CDR3 DNA reads TGTGCCAGCAGCTTATCTGGGCAGGGAGTCCGCGAGCAGTACTTC. The entire variable domain, with the rest obtained from reference TRBV7-2 and TRBJ2-7, is as follows: GAGVSQSPSNKVTEKGKDVELRCDPISGHTALYWYRQSLGQGLEFLIYFQGNSAPDKSGLPSDRFSAERTGGSVSTLTIQRTQQEDSAVYLCASSLSGQGVREQYFGPGTRLTVT.

The rearrangement joins TRBV10-3 to TRBJ2-5; maybe TRBD2 (6 bases). V lost 2 bases and J 5 bases, leaving 15 bases between the germline ends. The CDR3 has 15 amino acids. The germline gives CDR1 ENHRY, CDR2 SYGVKD. CDR3 DNA sequence: TGTGCCATCAGTGAGAGGGCTGGCGGGACGGAGACCCAGTACTTC. The encoded protein is CAISERAGGTETQYF.

V and J are TRBV7-2 and TRBJ1-1; 8 bases are a match to TRBD1. V lost 5 bases and J lost 0; bases outside the gene matches: 11. Germline V CDR1 and CDR2: SGHTA, FQGNSA. This CDR3 is 17 amino acids long. The DNA of the CDR3 is TGTGCCAGCAGCCCTCTTTACAGGGGGTATATGAACACTGAAGCTTTCTTT. It translates to CASSPLYRGYMNTEAFF.